This paragraph covers one TCR beta chain sequence. At minimum, one pre-ART and two post-ART PBMC samples were obtained from each donor. This specimen comes from a study of long-term antiretroviral therapy in people with HIV. The assay used was immunoSEQ (version v3.0), run at survey level. Profiling relied on immunoSEQ multiplex PCR, and the TCRdb table lists in-frame clones only, not all of them. This sample has 17,000 or so clones, with 81% found just once. The CDR3 totals 15 residues. The V and J ends lost 1 base and 5 bases, in that order; junction bases with no gene match: 4. Germline CDR1 is SGHRS and CDR2 is YFSETQ.

This sequence originates from a man between 18 and 35 years old with HIV. The chain joins TRBV5-1 to TRBJ1-1, with 11 bases matching TRBD1. The sample here was unsorted PBMCs, taken 0.3 years after starting antiretroviral therapy. The CDR3 nucleotides are TGCGCCAGCAGCTTGAGTGGGACAGGGGGTACTGAAGCTTTCTTT. This codes for CASSLSGTGGTEAFF.